This TCR beta chain was recorded in a study of cytomegalovirus exposure and HLA in healthy donors (dated by TCRdb to about 2017). A note on the overall study: An earlier analysis of several hundred of the donors reported 250 to 300 Gb of sequence data and roughly 100 million unique TCR beta sequences from 150 million to 200 million T cells. An early release covering 550 to 700 HLA-typed donors comprised 300 to 350 gigabases of sequencing data and approximately 80 million unique TCR sequences. Among the approximately 400 genotyped donors, approximately 81% belonged to the genetic ancestry cluster associated with self-reported Caucasian donors. The study aimed to test whether cataloging public T cell receptors could reveal signatures of past pathogen exposure. The study used immunosequencing to profile the T cell repertoires of approximately 630 subjects and linked those repertoires to cytomegalovirus serostatus. Along with the roughly 610-subject first cohort, a separate validation cohort of over a hundred different subjects was used. High-throughput TCR immunosequencing, statistical association of individual TCRs with disease status, and machine learning were combined to predict cytomegalovirus infection status. A later analysis re-analyzed previously published TCR beta repertoires from 666 donors and added high-resolution HLA genotyping to study TCR occurrence patterns. Rather than using new phenotypic data, the later analysis identified candidate immune exposures from TCR beta sequences and from how often those sequences occurred across donors. To decide whether each TCR beta V gene segment behaved as functional or pseudogenic, an earlier analysis of over 500 of the donors relied on high-throughput TCR beta sequencing. Donor age, sex, ethnicity and CMV serostatus were collected together with the repertoire data. In a later genetic analysis, genome-wide SNP genotypes for about 65% of the 666 donors were used, and that subset was treated as a discovery cohort. Every discovery cohort repertoire had been produced on one sequencing platform. Both class I and class II loci were covered by HLA typing, at four-digit resolution. Typing coverage varied by locus: roughly 620-640 donors for A, B, C, DRB1 and DQB1; more than 500 for DQA1; 600 to 610 for DPA1; roughly 450 for DPB1. Four to six DR-DQ haplotypes were handled as single units for association and clustering, since linkage in the cohort was strong. On average, approximately 250,000 unique TCR beta nucleotide sequences were sequenced per donor among several hundred genotyped donors of the cohort, with around 19% of those sequences being non-productive.

Results the study describes overall, beyond this receptor: The cohort was sequenced for TCR beta chains only, and without alpha or paired-chain data the features that could be detected were limited. In an earlier analysis of approximately 600 of the donors, most TCR beta V segments were observed in productive rearrangements about 87% or about 30% of the time, broadly matching IMGT annotations. According to the authors, the approach could potentially be generalized to other disease states and immunological phenotypes. According to a later analysis, TCR association rates differed among HLA loci, with DRB1 alleles showing the most associated TCRs and HLA-C alleles showing the fewest. Across donors, most TCR sequences were observed very rarely, whereas some public TCRs were present in many individuals. Because HLA typing was missing for some donors at each locus, association tests included only the typed subset. In a later genetic analysis, a missense DCLRE1C variant was associated with V-gene and J-gene trimming of TCR beta chains, and the association was replicated in an independent cohort. A further reported finding was that TCR beta sequences accurately predicted the HLA-A and HLA-B alleles for most subjects in the first cohort. Assigning TCR associations to individual alleles was difficult when HLA alleles, especially DR and DQ, strongly co-occurred. A group of highly shared sequence variants was considered likely to be a technical artifact of the sequencing pipeline. Cytomegalovirus status was reported to be diagnosed by the classifier with high specificity and sensitivity in both the original and validation cohorts. In a later analysis, several top co-occurrence clusters were reported to appear linked to parvovirus B19, influenza, CMV and Epstein-Barr virus. Compared with equally common non-associated chains, HLA-associated TCR beta chains in a later analysis were more clonally expanded and had lower generation probabilities. The presence/absence analyses assumed that sequencing depth was roughly uniform across donors, and that assumption may not be true. The earlier analysis of about 600 of the donors excluded 15 to 20 rarely observed V segments, including chromosome 9 orphons, because counts were too low. The study gave a list of 150 to 200 TCR beta chains associated with cytomegalovirus. According to a later analysis, most CMV-associated TCR beta chains appeared to be HLA-restricted, and the HLA associations seemed to be driven largely by CMV exposure. A later genetic analysis reported fewer N-insertions in productive TCRs among donors in an Asian-associated ancestry cluster than the roughly 700-donor mean. Some IMGT-functional V segments, including TRBV6-2 and TRBV6-3, could not be told apart with the 87-base-pair reads, so those segments were excluded. Three of the identified cytomegalovirus-associated TCR beta chains were confirmed in vitro to be specific for cytomegalovirus antigens. A later analysis associated 16,951 TCR beta sequences with specific HLA alleles at a false discovery rate of 0.05. The only immune exposure information available for the cohort was CMV serostatus. Linkage disequilibrium might explain the correlated functional status among segregating V segments, but an unknown experimental factor could not be excluded.

Relative to germline, V is missing 8 bases and J is missing 6 bases, with 8 bases of the junction outside any gene match. The CDR3 numbers 14 residues from cysteine through phenylalanine. The kept DNA is CDR3 alone, 42 bases in frame from the first base. The germline V gene sets CDR1 to SNHLY and CDR2 to FYNNEI. For this clone: The specificity of this receptor is unknown. There are no base qualities to consult, and no much larger clone falls within one base.

The cohort consisted of hundreds of healthy bone marrow donors. All cohort members were sampled while nominally healthy, although unrecorded immune exposures were likely present. The donor was CMV seropositive and belonged to the group of 250 to 350 seropositive cohort members. A peripheral blood sample was provided by each donor, and peripheral blood mononuclear cells were used for TCR beta sequencing. Genomic DNA extraction from the blood cell samples was performed with the Qiagen DNeasy Blood Extraction Kit. Library creation used the immunoSEQ multiplex PCR assay. For the multiplex PCR, a mixture combining 60 forward primers for TCR Vbeta segments and 13 reverse primers for TCR Jbeta segments was used. A multiplex PCR assay on genomic DNA amplified the CDR3 region of rearranged TCR beta genes. Amplified TCR beta libraries were sequenced as 87-base-pair reads on the Illumina HiSeq System. The authors processed their data as follows. Across the 600 to 700 repertoires, a later analysis counted 78 million or so unique TCR beta chains, roughly 11 million of which were shared by at least two donors. Raw reads were error-corrected and collapsed into unique sequences by a nearest-neighbor algorithm in which closely related sequences were merged to remove PCR and sequencing errors. Alignment of CDR3 sequences to IMGT reference sequences was used to assign V, D and J gene segments. For a sequence to be retained, a match of at least six nucleotides was required to both a V gene segment and a J gene segment. A rearrangement was called productive if the CDR3 had no stop codons and remained in frame with V and J, and every other rearrangement was called non-productive. Following IMGT convention, CDR3 was defined as the stretch from the second conserved V-encoded cysteine to the conserved J-encoded phenylalanine. Sequences without an unambiguous match to a single V gene segment were excluded from the earlier analysis of about 640 of the donors. An earlier analysis of a few hundred of the donors called V segments functional above 56.7% productive rearrangements and segregating when the between-donor standard deviation exceeded 5%. A statistical classification framework was developed to diagnose cytomegalovirus status using the catalog of TCR beta chain sequences. V and J gene assignment, in a later analysis, came from comparing TCR nucleotide sequences with IMGT/GENE-DB human TR gene sequences. Using the TCRdist pipeline, a later analysis assigned CDR3 sequences along with most-parsimonious VDJ recombination scenarios. A later analysis defined each TCR beta chain by its CDR3 amino acid sequence plus V-gene family, and excluded reads lacking a unique V-gene family. To address suspected cross-contamination and a sequencing artifact, a later analysis removed a few hundred highly shared, low-generation-probability nucleotide sequences. In a later analysis, a clonal expansion index was calculated for each public chain from normalized within-repertoire ranks of inferred template counts. Generation probabilities in a later analysis came from a VDJ recombination model fitted to out-of-frame rearrangements, and those results were checked against IGoR. A later analysis scored TCR-TCR, TCR-HLA and TCR-CMV co-occurrence with hypergeometric tests, applying a repertoire-size bias correction to TCR pairs. In a later analysis, false discovery rates were estimated by permuting HLA or CMV assignments 20 times. In a later analysis, co-occurring TCRs were grouped using DBSCAN, with TCRdist sequence similarity added in when clustering inside HLA-allele-positive subsets. Repertoires with fewer than 30,000 or more than 120,000 public chains were left out of co-occurrence clustering, as were four to six repertoires with anomalous nucleotide sharing. The immuneACCESS repertoire file appears here via TCRdb, limited to in-frame rearrangements. These files lack a portion of the clones; in checked studies, under half of the deficit traces to unresolved V genes, and the cause of the others is not known. V and J calls and clone size are copied from that table; D and trimming were computed from the DNA. The sample contains 100,000 or so clones, 75% of them found a single time. Approximately 14% of the sample rests with the top ten.

The sequence came from a male donor in good health and CMV-seropositive. Sequenced input: PBMCs. The sequence links TRBV2 to TRBJ1-5; 9 bases in between match TRBD1. The DNA sequence reads TGTGCCAGCTCCGGGACAGGGCGGGCTCAGCCCCAGCATTTT. It encodes CASSGTGRAQPQHF. The CDR3 plus the reference TRBV2 and TRBJ1-5 genes for the other parts give the full variable domain: EPEVTQTPSHQVTQMGQEVILRCVPISNHLYFYWYRQILGQKVEFLVSFYNNEISEKSEIFDDQFSVERPDGSNFTLKIRSTKLEDSAMYFCASSGTGRAQPQHFGDGTRLSIL.